Sequencing of this TCR beta chain was carried out in a study of blood T cells in healthy people across ages (dated by TCRdb to the mid-2010s). Context from the whole study: Template switching captured roughly one uniquely barcoded TCR beta cDNA molecule per two T cells in model experiments. To track age-related changes in TCR beta repertoire diversity, the study relied on deep sequencing normalized with unique cDNA molecular identifiers. The donors were divided into four age groups: young (average around 16 years), middle-aged (about 39), aged (approximately 62) and long-lived (around 80). To avoid experimental bias, donors of different ages were randomly spread across the sequencing lanes. Using the same blood draw, the study looked at two additional independent replicas of 1 million unique cDNA reads for two donors, one aged 18 to 29 and the other aged 80 or older. The investigation overall reported the following: The long-lived group showed more naive CD4+ T cells, fewer expanded clones and increased TCR diversity than the aged group, suggesting age selection. Observed TCR beta diversity per million T cells fell roughly linearly with age, and a significant reduction was already apparent by age about 43. Because profiling used bulk unsorted PBMCs, naive and antigen-experienced compartments could not be compared conclusively. Donor CMV infection status was unknown, potentially confounding age-related changes in expanded clonotypes. A strong correlation was found between observed TCR beta diversity and the percentage of naive T cells measured by flow cytometry. Estimates of total diversity from one million sequenced T cells were regarded as lower bounds and underestimates.

To prepare the library, 5' RACE was applied. TCRdb shows the sequencer as Illumina HiSeq 2500. The second PCR ran for roughly 7 to 12 cycles and used a J-beta primer mix along with a sample-barcoded 5' primer. Each TCR beta cDNA molecule received a unique molecular identifier from a template-switch 5' adaptor carrying 12 random nucleotides. Each sample yielded at least 2.5 million CDR3-containing paired-end reads. All of the RNA was converted into first-strand cDNA using the Mint cDNA synthesis kit, with a TRBC-specific oligonucleotide serving as the primer. After uracil-DNA glycosylase treatment, a first 18-cycle PCR used universal primers M1SS and BC2_uni_R on all cDNA. Regarding the original processing steps: For normalization, 1 million high-quality reads, each with a distinct molecular identifier, were randomly selected from each sample. Instead of being binned into consensus sequences, reads with shared molecular identifiers were discarded. MiTCR, with a Q25 quality threshold and the strictest error-elimination algorithm, was used for CDR3 identification, clonotype clustering and error correction. A nonparametric unseen species model with Euler transformation was used to estimate a lower bound on total TCR beta diversity. TCRdb's own reprocessing of the public reads used fastp at Q25 and MiXCR and kept productive beta chains. Every entry covers one CDR3 protein and lists the most common genes and DNA from its rows. TCRdb, rather than the study authors, made the V and J calls. Recorded for this sample are 1.6 million or so distinct CDR3 sequences; about 31% of them occurred a single time. The ten most abundant clones make up 11% of the sample.

The CDR1 and CDR2 encoded by the germline V gene are MNHEY and SVGEGT. The CDR3 goes from the cysteine to the phenylalanine over 16 residues. Solely the CDR3 DNA is kept, with 48 bases framed from the first base. In the case of this clonotype: Its antigen has not been determined. Compared with germline, one end of the junction differs, possibly owing to a read error.

The donors were some 36 Caucasian individuals from Russia, aged about 6 to 100 years, who were systemically healthy. Ten milliliters of peripheral blood were drawn from each donor into EDTA-treated Vacutainer tubes. PBMCs were isolated by Ficoll-Paque density-gradient centrifugation, with at least 7 million obtained per sample. Trizol reagent was used to extract total RNA from PBMCs, with at least 5.5 micrograms per sample. For every donor, flow cytometry on a PBMC aliquot measured the percentage of naive CD45RAhigh/CD27high T cells. Rearrangement joined TRBV6-2 or TRBV6-3 to TRBJ2-7; TRBD2 is possibly the D segment (5 matching bases). This sequence was found in a woman in her thirties in good health. The sequenced sample was blood. CDR3 region: CACSYGVTGFRSEQYF. The sequenced DNA: TGTGCCTGCAGTTACGGGGTGACGGGTTTTCGGTCCGAGCAGTACTTC.